The sequence of this TCR beta chain was determined in a study of PD-L1 blockade in urothelial cancer. Study information: Individuals in the cohort had been given 0 to 3 earlier chemotherapy regimens. The analyses of blood took place 3 weeks (second dose) and 6 weeks after treatment start.

Whole-study findings and limits: Those with durable benefit had larger increases in tumor-associated blood clones at 3 weeks.

The CDR3 runs to 17 residues. The germline CDR1 and CDR2 sequences are WSHSY and SAAADI. V dropped 10 bases and J dropped 2; count of bases not matched to a gene: 19. Libraries were prepared by immunoSEQ multiplex PCR; TCRdb keeps only in-frame clonotypes and omits some of them. The table has some 97,000 clones, 91% seen once. As concerns this clone: Its specificity is not known.

The starting material was PBMCs, obtained around atezolizumab (anti-PD-L1) treatment. This receptor was taken from a woman older than 75 with urothelial cancer. The V and J genes are TRBV10-2 and TRBJ2-7; 8 nucleotides match TRBD1. This CDR3 reads CANEKNATGGLAYEQYF. CDR3 nucleotides: TGCGCCAACGAAAAGAATGCCACAGGGGGATTAGCCTACGAGCAGTACTTC.